The entry below describes one TCR beta chain. Its antigen is unidentified. One end of the junction varies from germline; a read error may be responsible. This record comes from a study of ipilimumab plus nivolumab after autologous stem cell transplantation. The CDR3 covers 15 residues. In germline, CDR1 is SGHRS, CDR2 YFSETQ. Clones were read by immunoSEQ multiplex PCR, and TCRdb kept only the in-frame ones, dropping some. This table holds some 15,000 clones, roughly 77% found once. Starting 14 to 28 days after autologous transplant, ipilimumab 1 mg/kg was given. Findings of the study overall: Per the authors, repertoire, Treg and microbiota data justify further study.

This rearrangement joins TRBV5-1 to TRBJ2-5, with D perhaps matching TRBD2 (6 bases). The receptor comes from a male donor with diffuse large B-cell lymphoma. The sequenced sample was PBMCs, obtained in a trial of ipilimumab plus nivolumab as post-transplant consolidation. Here the CDR3 DNA reads TGCGCCAGCGGCTTGGAGGGGCAGGGCCAAGAGACCCAGTACTTC. It yields the protein CASGLEGQGQETQYF.